This note documents a single T cell receptor beta chain sequence. As yet, its antigen is unknown. The record originates from a study of CD4 T cells in relation to SARS-CoV-2 and coronaviruses. Study background: Convalescent patients were 8 males and 4 females; two were Hispanic.

Study conclusions and caveats: Around two thirds of donors had memory CD4+ clonotypes crossrecognizing SARS-CoV-2 and common cold coronavirus spike.

TCRdb's copy holds only in-frame clones and misses some; the assay was immunoSEQ multiplex PCR. The data contain some 32,000 clones, about three quarters of them singletons. Germline loops: CDR1 LGHDT, CDR2 YNNKEL (reference sequence). The CDR3 runs 12 residues. Trimming shortened V by 3 bases and J by 8 bases, and 7 bases separated the two germline ends. This TCR derives from an adult with COVID-19. The gene calls are TRBV3-1 (or the pseudogene TRBV3-2) and TRBJ1-4; D ambiguous. Input material: memory CD4+ T cells from PBMCs, cultured in vitro. The CDR3 DNA sequence: TGTGCCAGCAGCCATGCGTACGAAAAACTGTTTTTT. Its protein is CASSHAYEKLFF.